The 18 T cell receptor beta chains in this list originate from one sample, sequenced in a study of control samples from healthy donors and cancer patients. Profiled with immunoSEQ multiplex PCR; TCRdb holds only in-frame clones, not every one. The sample comprises over 50,000 clones, roughly 80% of which are singletons, and about 9.5% rests with the top ten. Sequenced input: blood. The receptor source for this set is a man aged 65 to 85 in good health.

The rearrangement joins TRBV15 to TRBJ1-2, with D perhaps matching TRBD1 (5 bases). The CDR3 contains 15 residues. Germline V gives CDR1 LNHNV, CDR2 YYDKDF (reference sequence). The V and J ends lost 11 bases and 5 bases respectively, with 24 bases between them. CDR3: CAAGPGGGYPYGYTF. CDR3 in DNA: TGTGCCGCAGGGCCGGGCGGAGGGTATCCGTATGGCTACACCTTC. Combining the CDR3 with reference TRBV15 and TRBJ1-2 gives the whole variable domain DAMVIQNPRYQVTQFGKPVTLSCSQTLNHNVMYWYQQKSSQAPKLLFHYYDKDFNNEADTPDNFQSRRPNTSFCFLDIRSPGLGDTAMYLCAAGPGGGYPYGYTFGSGTRLTVV.

V is TRBV3-1 (or the pseudogene TRBV3-2) and J is TRBJ1-2; possibly TRBD1 for D (6 bases). CDR3 size: 16 residues. V was cut by 0 bases and J by 10 bases, with 21 bases left in between. Germline CDR1 and CDR2: LGHDT and YNNKEL (reference sequence). CDR3 DNA sequence: TGTGCCAGCAGCCAAGATATGTTCGCAGGGGAGAGTTCCTACACCTTC. This encodes CASSQDMFAGESSYTF.

This clone was seen once. This chain joins TRBV7-2 and TRBJ2-7; D is ambiguous. Germline V gives CDR1 SGHTA, CDR2 FQGNSA. The CDR3 totals 11 residues. V shed 5 bases and J shed 3 bases, with 5 bases lying between them. CDR3 amino acids: CASSPYYEQYF. CDR3 nucleotides: TGTGCCAGCAGCCCGTACTACGAGCAGTACTTC.

This chain joins TRBV9 and TRBJ2-5; 13 nucleotides line up with TRBD2. J gave up 4 bases and V 4 bases, and 4 bases lay outside the gene matches. The CDR3 extends over 15 amino acids. The germline V gene has CDR1 SGDLS and CDR2 YYNGEE. The CDR3 sequence is CASSSGTSGTETQYF. The DNA for the CDR3 is TGTGCCAGCAGCTCCGGGACTAGCGGGACAGAGACCCAGTACTTC.

The CDR3 here is CASSLGDSGNSPLHF. CDR3 DNA sequence: TGCGCCAGCAGCTTGGGTGACAGTGGTAATTCACCCCTCCACTTT. The J gene is TRBJ1-6, the V gene TRBV5-1, with D possibly matching TRBD1 (5 bases). This CDR3 spans 15 amino acids. V was trimmed by 0 bases and J by 6 bases, leaving 10 bases between them. The germline gives CDR1 SGHRS, CDR2 YFSETQ. Full variable domain (rest looked up from reference TRBV5-1 and TRBJ1-6): KAGVTQTPRYLIKTRGQQVTLSCSPISGHRSVSWYQQTPGQGLQFLFEYFSETQRNKGNFPGRFSGRQFSNSRSEMNVSTLELGDSALYLCASSLGDSGNSPLHFGNGTRLTVT.

The chain uses TRBV29-1 and TRBJ2-7, with D possibly called TRBD1 or TRBD2 (5 bases each). The CDR3 has 11 residues. CDR1 is SQVTM, CDR2 ANQGSEA, per germline. V was clipped by 4 bases and J by 5 bases, with 9 bases between them. As DNA, the CDR3 is TGCAGCGTTGGTGTGGGGGACGAGCAGTACTTC. Its translation is CSVGVGDEQYF.

This chain connects TRBV7-9 to TRBJ1-1, with 8 bases aligning to TRBD1. This CDR3 has 13 residues. Trimming took 5 bases from V and 1 from J; bases not matched to a gene: 0. Germline CDR1 is SEHNR and CDR2 is FQNEAQ (reference sequence). The CDR3 reads CASSGQGNTEAFF. As DNA, the CDR3 is TGTGCCAGCAGCGGACAGGGGAACACTGAAGCTTTCTTT.

In this sample, this clone turned up a few times. In nucleotides, the CDR3 is TGTGCCTGGAATGTCGGGGGGGCGAACACTGAAGCTTTCTTT. This gives the protein CAWNVGGANTEAFF. The rearrangement uses TRBV30 and TRBJ1-1, with D maybe TRBD1 (6 bases). This CDR3 spans 14 amino acids. CDR1 is GTSNPN and CDR2 is SVGIG in the germline V gene (reference sequence). V lost 4 bases and J 1 base, leaving 13 bases between the germline ends.

V and J are TRBV7-3 and TRBJ1-1; D gene ambiguous. The CDR3 is made up of 14 amino acids. Germline V gene lookup returns CDR1 SGHTA and CDR2 FQGTGA. V was pared by 2 bases and J by 0 bases, with 7 bases between. CDR3 region: CASSLAGMNTEAFF. The CDR3 coding sequence is TGTGCCAGCAGCTTAGCCGGGATGAACACTGAAGCTTTCTTT.

V usage is TRBV28 and J usage is TRBJ1-1, with D perhaps TRBD1 (5 bases). This CDR3 has 15 residues. V was pared by 11 bases and J by 5 bases, with 24 bases between. The germline gives CDR1 MDHEN, CDR2 SYDVKM. CDR3 sequence reads: CACGQGRGRGTEAFF. The CDR3 bases are TGTGCCTGCGGTCAGGGTCGGGGGAGAGGGACTGAAGCTTTCTTT. Together with reference TRBV28 and TRBJ1-1, the CDR3 gives the full variable domain: DVKVTQSSRYLVKRTGEKVFLECVQDMDHENMFWYRQDPGLGLRLIYFSYDVKMKEKGDIPEGYSVSREKKERFSLILESASTNQTSMYLCACGQGRGRGTEAFFGQGTRLTVV.

This clone turned up a few times. This sequence joins TRBV5-1 and TRBJ2-5; D not resolved. Germline V gene data show CDR1 as SGHRS and CDR2 as YFSETQ. This CDR3 spans 14 amino acids. V lost 1 base to trimming and J lost 4 bases, with 11 bases between them. The CDR3 here is CASSLYSGRETQYF. The CDR3 DNA reads TGCGCCAGCAGCTTGTATTCCGGTAGAGAGACCCAGTACTTC.

On this clone itself: The same CDR3 arises from other DNA sequences in this sample as well. The V gene is TRBV11-3, the J gene TRBJ2-3; TRBD1 agrees at 11 bases. The germline gives CDR1 SGHNT, CDR2 YENEEA. V was pared by 5 bases and J by 2 bases, with 6 bases of the junction left unmatched. This CDR3 contains 16 residues. DNA for the CDR3: TGTGCCAGCAGCCCTCGGACAGGGGGCTTCACAGATACGCAGTATTTT. This sequence encodes CASSPRTGGFTDTQYF.

CDR3 in DNA: TGTGCCAGCAGCTTTATGGCAGTGAACACTGAAGCTTTCTTT. Encoded protein: CASSFMAVNTEAFF. The chain links TRBV11-2 to TRBJ1-1; D remains ambiguous. The CDR3 extends over 14 amino acids. Germline values: CDR1 SGHAT, CDR2 FQNNGV. V was clipped by 3 bases and J by 0 bases, with 8 bases between them.

V gene TRBV9 combines with J gene TRBJ1-1; D not certain. The CDR3 is 14 residues long. Per the germline V gene, CDR1 is SGDLS and CDR2 is YYNGEE. Trimming cost V 0 bases and J 1 base, with 7 bases left between them. This chain's CDR3 is CASSVDPTNTEAFF. CDR3 DNA sequence: TGTGCCAGCAGCGTAGATCCCACGAACACTGAAGCTTTCTTT. The full variable domain, with the rest looked up from reference TRBV9 and TRBJ1-1, is DSGVTQTPKHLITATGQRVTLRCSPRSGDLSVYWYQQSLDQGLQFLIQYYNGEERAKGNILERFSAQQFPDLHSELNLSSLELGDSALYFCASSVDPTNTEAFFGQGTRLTVV.

This chain joins TRBV10-1 and TRBJ2-7, with 13 bases that match TRBD2. CDR1 and CDR2 from the germline V gene are WNHNN and SYGVQD (reference sequence). V was clipped by 5 bases and J by 3 bases; unmatched bases: 4. The CDR3 loop spans 15 amino acids. The DNA of the CDR3 is TGCGCCAGCAGTACCGGGACTAGCGGGATCTACGAGCAGTACTTC. Encoded protein: CASSTGTSGIYEQYF.

This chain joins TRBV11-2 and TRBJ2-5, with a tentative D call TRBD1 (8 bases). Germline assignment: CDR1 SGHAT and CDR2 FQNNGV. The germline V and J ends were trimmed by 0 bases and 5 bases, with 13 bases remaining between them. CDR3 length: 15 amino acids. The CDR3, as DNA: TGTGCCAGCAGCTTAGATACAGGGGGAGGGGAGACCCAGTACTTC. It codes for CASSLDTGGGETQYF. The full variable domain, rest sourced from reference TRBV11-2 and TRBJ2-5, is EAGVAQSPRYKIIEKRQSVAFWCNPISGHATLYWYQQILGQGPKLLIQFQNNGVVDDSQLPKDRFSAERLKGVDSTLKIQPAKLEDSAVYLCASSLDTGGGETQYFGPGTRLLVL.

The chain is built from TRBV30 and TRBJ2-2; 7 positions match TRBD1. J gave up 1 base and V 7 bases, and 6 bases lay outside the gene matches. Germline CDR1 is GTSNPN and CDR2 is SVGIG (reference sequence). CDR3 length equals 14 residues. The CDR3 bases are TGTGCCTCGGGGACAGACCAGAACACCGGGGAGCTGTTTTTT. It specifies CASGTDQNTGELFF.

The V gene is TRBV6-5, the J gene TRBJ1-5; no reliable D call. Germline V gene sequence: CDR1 MNHEY, CDR2 SVGAGI. The ends were cut back, 0 bases at V and 5 bases at J, with 11 bases in the middle. This CDR3 has 15 residues. The CDR3 sequence: CASSYSTDGYQPQHF. The CDR3, as DNA: TGTGCCAGCAGTTACTCCACGGACGGTTATCAGCCCCAGCATTTT.